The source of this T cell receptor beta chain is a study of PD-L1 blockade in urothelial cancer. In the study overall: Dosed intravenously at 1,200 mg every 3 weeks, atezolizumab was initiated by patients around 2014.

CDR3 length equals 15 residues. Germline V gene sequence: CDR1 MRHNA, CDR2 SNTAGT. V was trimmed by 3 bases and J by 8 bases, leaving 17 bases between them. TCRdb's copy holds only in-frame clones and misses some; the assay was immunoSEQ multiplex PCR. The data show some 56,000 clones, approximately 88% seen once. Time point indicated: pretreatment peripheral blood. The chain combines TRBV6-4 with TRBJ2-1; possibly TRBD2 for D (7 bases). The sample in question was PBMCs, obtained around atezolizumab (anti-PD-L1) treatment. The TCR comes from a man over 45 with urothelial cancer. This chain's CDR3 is CASSESGGASHEQFF. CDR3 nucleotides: TGTGCCAGCAGTGAGAGTGGGGGGGCCAGCCATGAGCAGTTCTTC.